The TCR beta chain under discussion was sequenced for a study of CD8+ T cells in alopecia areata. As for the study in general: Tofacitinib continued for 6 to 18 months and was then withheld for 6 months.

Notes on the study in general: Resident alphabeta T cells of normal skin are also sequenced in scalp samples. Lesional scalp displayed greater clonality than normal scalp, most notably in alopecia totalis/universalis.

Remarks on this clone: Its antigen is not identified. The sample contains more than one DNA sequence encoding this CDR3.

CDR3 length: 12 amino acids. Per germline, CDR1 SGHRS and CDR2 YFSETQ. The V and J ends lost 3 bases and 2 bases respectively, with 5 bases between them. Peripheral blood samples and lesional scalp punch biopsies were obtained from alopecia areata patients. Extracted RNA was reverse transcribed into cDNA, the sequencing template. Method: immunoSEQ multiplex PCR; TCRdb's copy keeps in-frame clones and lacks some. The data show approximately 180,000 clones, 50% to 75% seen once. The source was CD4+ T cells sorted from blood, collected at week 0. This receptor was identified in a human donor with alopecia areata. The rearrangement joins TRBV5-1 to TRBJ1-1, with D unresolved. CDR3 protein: CASSYSNTEAFF. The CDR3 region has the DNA TGCGCCAGCAGCTACAGTAACACTGAAGCTTTCTTT.